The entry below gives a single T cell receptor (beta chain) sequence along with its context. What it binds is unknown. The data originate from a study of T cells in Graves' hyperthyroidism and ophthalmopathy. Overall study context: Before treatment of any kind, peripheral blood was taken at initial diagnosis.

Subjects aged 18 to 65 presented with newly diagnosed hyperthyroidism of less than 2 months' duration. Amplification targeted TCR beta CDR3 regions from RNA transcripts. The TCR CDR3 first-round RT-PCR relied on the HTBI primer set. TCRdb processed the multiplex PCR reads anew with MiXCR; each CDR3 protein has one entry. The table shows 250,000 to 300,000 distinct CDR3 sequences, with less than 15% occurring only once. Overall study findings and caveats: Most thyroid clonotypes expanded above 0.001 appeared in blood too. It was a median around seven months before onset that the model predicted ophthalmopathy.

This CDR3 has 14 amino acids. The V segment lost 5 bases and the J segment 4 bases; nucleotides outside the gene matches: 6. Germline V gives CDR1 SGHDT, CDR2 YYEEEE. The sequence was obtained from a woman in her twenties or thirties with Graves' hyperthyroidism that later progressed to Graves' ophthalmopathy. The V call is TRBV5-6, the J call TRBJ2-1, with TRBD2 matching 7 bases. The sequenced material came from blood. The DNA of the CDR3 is TGTGCCAGCAGGCCCGGGACTAAGTACAATGAGCAGTTCTTC. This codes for CASRPGTKYNEQFF. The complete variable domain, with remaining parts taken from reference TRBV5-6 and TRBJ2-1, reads DAGVTQSPTHLIKTRGQQVTLRCSPKSGHDTVSWYQQALGQGPQFIFQYYEEEERQRGNFPDRFSGHQFPNYSSELNVNALLLGDSALYLCASRPGTKYNEQFFGPGTRLTVL.